This TCR beta chain stems from a study of T cell clones after liver transplantation. At the level of the study: Timepoints were pre-transplant, pre-withdrawal, and after withdrawal was completed or failed. Study results and caveats: Graft donor-reactive T cells may have migrated into the graft rather than being deleted.

This clone was found once. Its target is unknown. Only in-frame clones appear in the TCRdb table, and some are missing; sequencing was by immunoSEQ multiplex PCR. The sample carries roughly 120,000 clones, just over 90% recorded once. This CDR3 has 15 amino acids. The V segment lost 2 bases and the J segment 4 bases; nucleotides outside the gene matches: 4. Germline values: CDR1 SGHTA, CDR2 FQGTGA. The rearrangement uses TRBV7-3 and TRBJ2-1, with 8 bases lining up with TRBD2. This specimen was CD4+ T cells from blood, taken 12 months after liver transplant. The clonotype originates from a human patient who received a liver transplant. Some T cells may arise from the graft donor. The CDR3 DNA is TGTGCCAGCAGCTTAGGGCTAGCGGGTTACAATGAGCAGTTCTTC. This encodes CASSLGLAGYNEQFF.